A selection of T cell receptor beta chains follows, all from one sample in a study of T cells in Graves' hyperthyroidism and ophthalmopathy. TCRdb re-derived calls from the multiplex PCR reads in MiXCR, one entry per CDR3 protein. The sample carries some 400,000 distinct CDR3 sequences, 13% recorded once. The sequenced material came from blood. These receptors all stem from a man aged 25-40 years with Graves' hyperthyroidism that later progressed to Graves' ophthalmopathy. CDR3s include the opening cysteine and the closing phenylalanine or tryptophan. D genes are given only for firm matches. Some rows mark clone size as missing; the rest say once, few, many or name a class of expanded clone.

d_call j_call v_call cdr3_length clone_size cdr3_aa cdr3_nt
NA TRBJ1-2 TRBV28 15 many CASSSQSAGSDGYTF TGTGCCAGCAGTTCCCAGAGCGCAGGGAGTGATGGCTACACCTTC
NA TRBJ2-7 TRBV6-6 14 many CASSLRQDSYEQYF TGTGCCAGCAGTTTAAGACAGGACTCCTACGAGCAGTACTTC
NA TRBJ1-2 TRBV20-1 12 few CSAHDLLYGYTF TGCAGTGCCCACGATCTCCTCTATGGCTACACCTTC
NA TRBJ1-2 TRBV7-6 13 few CASSSRWGEGYTF TGTGCCAGCAGTTCACGCTGGGGGGAGGGCTACACCTTC
NA TRBJ1-5 TRBV3-1 14 NA CASSPPDSAKPQHF TGTGCCAGCAGCCCCCCGGACAGCGCTAAGCCCCAGCATTTT
TRBD1 TRBJ1-5 TRBV27 15 NA CAGSSGTGGHQPQHF TGTGCCGGCAGCTCCGGGACAGGGGGCCATCAGCCCCAGCATTTT
NA TRBJ1-6 TRBV2 15 many CASSDVGSYNSPLHF TGTGCCAGCAGTGATGTGGGCTCCTATAATTCACCCCTCCACTTT
TRBD1 TRBJ2-3 TRBV24-1 15 NA CATSVSDRFADTQYF TGTGCCACCAGTGTCTCGGACAGGTTCGCAGATACGCAGTATTTT
TRBD1 TRBJ2-7 TRBV27 15 NA CASSGQGALFYEQYF TGTGCCAGCAGTGGACAGGGGGCACTCTTTTACGAGCAGTACTTC
TRBD1 TRBJ1-1 TRBV28 15 many CAIQGTGGTGTEAFF TGTGCCATTCAAGGGACAGGGGGTACAGGCACTGAAGCTTTCTTT
NA TRBJ1-2 TRBV12-3/TRBV12-4 12 few CASSSGVDGYTF TGTGCCAGCAGTTCCGGGGTAGATGGCTACACCTTC
TRBD1 TRBJ2-3 TRBV7-2 15 many CASTSGQGMADTQYF TGTGCCAGCACCTCAGGACAGGGTATGGCAGATACGCAGTATTTT
TRBD2 TRBJ2-7 TRBV10-3 16 many CAISDSRTSGGDEQYF TGTGCCATCAGTGACTCTCGGACTAGCGGGGGAGACGAGCAGTACTTC
TRBD1 TRBJ1-1 TRBV28 15 many CASSGLDRGPTEAFF TGTGCCAGCAGTGGCCTCGACAGGGGTCCCACTGAAGCTTTCTTT
TRBD1 TRBJ2-7 TRBV20-1 15 NA CSAGTGDSPSYEQYF TGCAGTGCCGGAACCGGGGACAGCCCTTCCTACGAGCAGTACTTC
NA TRBJ2-2 TRBV7-8 14 NA CASSPTGVQGELFF TGTGCCAGCAGCCCTACCGGTGTGCAGGGGGAGCTGTTTTTT
NA TRBJ1-2 TRBV13 16 many CASSLESVVVDYGYTF TGTGCCAGCAGCTTGGAATCAGTGGTTGTCGACTATGGCTACACCTTC
NA TRBJ1-4 TRBV10-1 15 NA CASSGLRVGYEKLFF TGCGCCAGCAGTGGGCTGAGGGTCGGGTACGAAAAACTGTTTTTT
TRBD1 TRBJ1-1 TRBV12-3/TRBV12-4 17 many CASSSYPGTGGDTEAFF TGTGCCAGCAGTTCCTACCCCGGGACAGGGGGGGACACTGAAGCTTTCTTT
NA TRBJ2-2 TRBV28 13 many CASQWSRTGELFF TGTGCCAGCCAGTGGAGTAGAACCGGGGAGCTGTTTTTT
NA TRBJ1-2 TRBV28 15 many CASSFDGTYNYGYTF TGTGCCAGCAGTTTTGACGGTACTTATAACTATGGCTACACCTTC
NA TRBJ1-2 TRBV9 14 NA CASSGVGGDYGYTF TGTGCCAGCAGCGGGGTTGGAGGGGACTATGGCTACACCTTC
NA TRBJ2-1 TRBV12-5 15 few CASGLALSPGDEQFF TGTGCTAGTGGTTTGGCCCTCTCGCCAGGCGATGAGCAGTTCTTC
NA TRBJ1-2 TRBV6-1 17 NA CASSEEAGTLTSYGYTF TGTGCCAGCAGTGAGGAGGCGGGAACCTTAACCTCCTATGGCTACACCTTC
TRBD1 TRBJ2-7 TRBV7-9 16 NA CASSAWTGALTYEQYF TGTGCCAGCAGCGCCTGGACAGGGGCCCTAACCTACGAGCAGTACTTC
TRBD1 TRBJ2-7 TRBV7-3 15 few CASSLKGQGNYEQYF TGTGCCAGCAGCTTAAAGGGACAGGGAAACTACGAGCAGTACTTC
TRBD1 TRBJ1-1 TRBV14 16 many CASSHWGRGRNTEAFF TGTGCCAGCAGCCATTGGGGCAGGGGGCGGAACACTGAAGCTTTCTTT
NA TRBJ1-1 TRBV18 13 few CASSPGPIEGAFF TGTGCCAGCTCACCTGGGCCGATTGAGGGGGCTTTCTTT
NA TRBJ1-5 TRBV19 13 NA CASSPGFDQPQHF TGTGCCAGTAGTCCCGGGTTCGATCAGCCCCAGCATTTT
NA TRBJ2-1 TRBV20-1 13 NA CSPLGGGYNEQFF TGCAGTCCCTTAGGGGGGGGATACAATGAGCAGTTCTTC
TRBD2 TRBJ2-3 TRBV4-1 15 NA CASSPFGRSTDTQYF TGCGCCAGCAGCCCTTTCGGGAGGAGCACAGATACGCAGTATTTT
NA TRBJ1-6 TRBV2 16 many CASTWDISSYNSPLHF TGTGCCAGCACCTGGGACATAAGCTCCTATAATTCACCCCTCCACTTT
TRBD2 TRBJ2-5 TRBV7-9 14 many CASSDISGGETQYF TGTGCCAGCAGCGATATTAGCGGGGGTGAGACCCAGTACTTC
TRBD1 TRBJ2-7 TRBV11-2 16 few CASSSNPRDSIIKQYF TGTGCCAGCAGCTCGAACCCCCGGGACAGTATCATCAAGCAGTACTTC
TRBD1 TRBJ2-7 TRBV11-2 14 many CASSFGQAFYEQYF TGTGCCAGCAGCTTCGGACAGGCCTTCTACGAGCAGTACTTC
NA TRBJ1-2 TRBV2 11 many CASSGSYGYTF TGTGCCAGCAGTGGATCTTATGGCTACACCTTC
TRBD1 TRBJ1-4 TRBV6-1 14 NA CASGNRGRDEKLFF TGTGCCAGCGGGAACAGGGGGCGCGATGAAAAACTGTTTTTT
TRBD1 TRBJ1-2 TRBV6-2/TRBV6-3 20 few CASSYSGQGGVSVAGYGYTF TGTGCCAGCAGTTACTCTGGACAGGGGGGGGTGTCCGTCGCGGGGTATGGCTACACCTTC
NA TRBJ1-1 TRBV7-3 15 NA CASSLFPTDKAEAFF TGTGCCAGCAGCTTATTCCCTACCGACAAGGCTGAAGCTTTCTTT
NA TRBJ1-4 TRBV7-9 15 few CASSLVRGRDEKLFF TGTGCCAGCAGCTTAGTTCGAGGGAGGGATGAAAAACTGTTTTTT
NA TRBJ1-5 TRBV5-1 14 few CASSAGPDGQPQHF TGCGCCAGCAGCGCGGGCCCTGACGGTCAGCCCCAGCATTTT
TRBD2 TRBJ2-2 TRBV28 15 NA CGSYSPGGPVGELFF TGTGGCAGCTACTCCCCGGGGGGGCCCGTCGGGGAGCTGTTTTTT
TRBD2 TRBJ2-3 TRBV6-2/TRBV6-3 15 NA CASMDGGGPRNTQYF TGTGCCAGCATGGACGGCGGGGGGCCCCGAAATACGCAGTATTTT
NA TRBJ1-2 TRBV6-1 13 few CASSPPEGHGYTF TGTGCCAGCAGTCCACCCGAGGGCCATGGCTACACCTTC
NA TRBJ1-4 TRBV4-1 13 few CASSQTDNEKLFF TGCGCCAGCAGCCAGACAGATAATGAAAAACTGTTTTTT
TRBD1 TRBJ2-7 TRBV20-1 18 few CSASNRGLSAPLSYEQYF TGCAGTGCTAGTAACAGGGGGCTTTCGGCCCCCTTATCCTACGAGCAGTACTTC
TRBD1 TRBJ1-6 TRBV2 14 NA CASTWTGDNSPLHF TGTGCCAGCACTTGGACAGGGGATAATTCACCCCTCCACTTT
NA TRBJ1-5 TRBV7-9 15 few CASSFGRGEGQPQHF TGTGCCAGCAGCTTCGGACGGGGGGAGGGACAGCCCCAGCATTTT
TRBD1 TRBJ2-7 TRBV5-1 13 many CASSLGTGYEQYF TGTGCCAGCAGTTTAGGGACAGGCTACGAGCAGTACTTC
NA TRBJ2-2 TRBV11-2 16 many CASTPEGAGNTGELFF TGTGCCAGCACCCCGGAAGGGGCCGGAAACACCGGGGAGCTGTTTTTT
TRBD1 TRBJ1-5 TRBV4-1 17 few CASSQDPGQGYNQPQHF TGCGCCAGCAGCCAAGACCCCGGACAGGGTTACAATCAGCCCCAGCATTTT
TRBD2 TRBJ2-1 TRBV5-1 16 many CASSSYTSGGGDEQFF TGCGCCAGCAGCTCCTATACTAGCGGGGGCGGGGATGAGCAGTTCTTC
TRBD1 TRBJ1-2 TRBV28 16 many CASSLTDRERNYGYTF TGTGCCAGCAGTCTTACTGACAGGGAACGGAACTATGGCTACACCTTC
NA TRBJ2-2 TRBV20-1 15 NA CSARVLGVQTGELFF TGCAGTGCTAGAGTCCTGGGAGTTCAGACCGGGGAGCTGTTTTTT
NA TRBJ2-1 TRBV27 13 many CASSLSGWGEQFF TGTGCCAGCAGTTTATCGGGGTGGGGAGAGCAGTTCTTC